Listed below are T cell receptor beta chains from one sample, sequenced in a study of CD8+ T cells in alopecia areata. TCRdb's table, derived via immunoSEQ multiplex PCR, lists solely in-frame clones and lacks some. The top ten clones hold approximately 1.3% of a sample with approximately 210,000 clones, more than 55% of them seen once. Material: CD4+ T cells sorted from blood, obtained around week 49, from a patient treated with tofacitinib. Source of these receptors: a human donor with alopecia areata. The CDR3 runs from the conserved cysteine through the conserved F or W. Fields, in order: CDR3 protein, CDR3 DNA, clone size, V gene, J gene, D gene. A D gene is named only where the DNA matches it firmly. Size is stated for part of the rows, as once, few or many counts, or as a class when the clone is expanded.

CASSLDSGTYGYTF	TGTGCCAGCAGCTTGGATTCGGGAACCTATGGCTACACCTTC	NA	TRBV5-4	TRBJ1-2	NA
CASRAGGDARPQHF	TGTGCCTCCCGCGCGGGGGGGGATGCTCGGCCCCAGCATTTT	NA	TRBV6-1	TRBJ1-5	NA
CSGKTGGNTGELFF	TGCAGCGGCAAGACAGGGGGGAACACCGGGGAGCTGTTTTTT	NA	TRBV29-1	TRBJ2-2	TRBD1
CASSLRNLAGISYNEQFF	TGCGCCAGCAGCTTGAGGAATTTAGCGGGGATTTCCTACAATGAGCAGTTCTTC	NA	TRBV5-1	TRBJ2-1	TRBD2
CASSLSGHSPGNEQFF	TGTGCCAGCAGTTTATCGGGGCATTCCCCCGGCAATGAGCAGTTCTTC	NA	TRBV27	TRBJ2-1	NA
CASSFKPGTGGYEQYF	TGCGCCAGCAGCTTTAAACCCGGGACAGGGGGCTACGAGCAGTACTTC	few	TRBV5-1	TRBJ2-7	TRBD1
CASSEYGRGYSGANVLTF	TGTGCCAGCAGTGAATACGGCAGGGGGTACTCTGGGGCCAACGTCCTGACTTTC	NA	TRBV25-1	TRBJ2-6	TRBD1
CASSPAGREGTNEQFF	TGTGCCAGCAGCCCTGCGGGGAGAGAGGGGACCAATGAGCAGTTCTTC	NA	TRBV5-4	TRBJ2-1	NA
CASTLNPVIQYF	TGTGCCAGCACCCTAAATCCGGTCATTCAGTACTTC	NA	TRBV2	TRBJ2-4	NA
CSVSRGSGANVLTF	TGCAGCGTTAGCAGGGGCTCTGGGGCCAACGTCCTGACTTTC	NA	TRBV29-1	TRBJ2-6	NA
CASAGTRGNYGYTF	TGTGCCAGCGCTGGGACAAGAGGGAACTATGGCTACACCTTC	NA	TRBV27	TRBJ1-2	NA
CASSPGLAGGQAKNIQYF	TGCGCCAGCAGCCCTGGACTAGCGGGGGGGCAAGCCAAAAACATTCAGTACTTC	NA	TRBV4-1	TRBJ2-4	TRBD2
CASRPDSGGQFF	TGTGCCAGCAGACCGGACAGCGGCGGGCAGTTCTTC	NA	TRBV6-6	TRBJ2-1	NA
CASSESGYPGDTEAFF	TGCGCCAGCAGTGAGTCGGGCTACCCCGGGGACACTGAAGCTTTCTTT	few	TRBV10-2	TRBJ1-1	NA
CASSESERSSYNEQFF	TGTGCCAGCAGTGAAAGCGAGCGGAGCTCCTACAATGAGCAGTTCTTC	NA	TRBV2	TRBJ2-1	NA
CASSAGQGAGFGYTF	TGTGCCAGCAGCGCTGGACAGGGGGCTGGGTTTGGCTACACCTTC	few	TRBV9	TRBJ1-2	TRBD1
CASSRSADTQYF	TGCGCCAGCAGTCGGTCCGCAGATACGCAGTATTTT	once	TRBV5-1	TRBJ2-3	NA
CASSQDLAGPYEQYF	TGCGCCAGCAGCCAAGATTTAGCGGGGCCCTACGAGCAGTACTTC	NA	TRBV4-3	TRBJ2-7	TRBD2
CAWSGMNTEAFF	TGTGCCTGGAGCGGTATGAACACTGAAGCTTTCTTT	NA	TRBV30	TRBJ1-1	NA
CASSDPVNEQFF	TGTGCCAGCAGTGACCCCGTCAATGAGCAGTTCTTC	NA	TRBV2	TRBJ2-1	NA
CAWSGQGYGYTF	TGTGCCTGGAGTGGACAGGGATATGGCTACACCTTC	NA	TRBV30	TRBJ1-2	TRBD1
CASSFLAAGESPLHF	TGTGCCAGCAGCTTCCTCGCCGCGGGGGAGTCACCCCTCCACTTT	NA	TRBV7-3	TRBJ1-6	NA
CASSYSTGSNQPQHF	TGTGCCAGCAGTTACTCGACAGGCAGCAATCAGCCCCAGCATTTT	NA	TRBV6-5	TRBJ1-5	NA
CSVAGGVNNQPQHF	TGCAGCGTCGCGGGGGGGGTTAACAATCAGCCCCAGCATTTT	NA	TRBV29-1	TRBJ1-5	NA
CSGGQDSYEQYF	TGCAGCGGTGGCCAGGACAGTTACGAGCAGTACTTC	few	TRBV29-1	TRBJ2-7	NA
CAWRGHRNEQFF	TGTGCCTGGAGGGGACACAGGAATGAGCAGTTCTTC	NA	TRBV30	TRBJ2-1	NA
CAWSVRQLSGSPLHF	TGTGCCTGGAGTGTCCGACAGCTCTCGGGTTCACCCCTCCACTTT	NA	TRBV30	TRBJ1-6	NA
CASSQDTRGASTGELFF	TGTGCCAGCAGCCAAGATACGCGGGGCGCGAGTACCGGGGAGCTGTTTTTT	few	TRBV14	TRBJ2-2	NA
CASSLTVLSGANVLTF	TGTGCCAGCAGTTTAACTGTACTGTCTGGGGCCAACGTCCTGACTTTC	NA	TRBV27	TRBJ2-6	NA
CASGLVSQPQHF	TGTGCTAGTGGTTTGGTATCTCAGCCCCAGCATTTT	few	TRBV12-5	TRBJ1-5	NA